The rows below give T cell receptor beta chains drawn from one sample of a study of blood T cell repertoires in COVID-19. Sequencing was performed with immunoSEQ multiplex PCR; in TCRdb, only in-frame clones are kept and a portion is missing. The table includes approximately 140,000 clones, less than 90% detected once. The sample was peripheral blood. The receptor set was obtained from a man in his 60s with acute or convalescent COVID-19. CDR3s include the opening cysteine and the closing phenylalanine or tryptophan. A D gene is named only where the DNA matches it firmly. Size is stated for part of the rows, as once, few or many counts, or as a class when the clone is expanded.

v_call	d_call	clone_size	j_call	cdr3_nt	cdr3_aa
TRBV12-3/TRBV12-4	-	-	TRBJ1-2	TGTGCCAGCAGTATACAGAACTATGGCTACACCTTC	CASSIQNYGYTF
TRBV2	-	-	TRBJ2-4	TGTGCCAGCAGTGAGAATGAGGGAGGCCAAAACATTCAGTACTTC	CASSENEGGQNIQYF
TRBV19	-	-	TRBJ1-1	TGTGCCAGTAGTACCGGAGGGGCTGGGACTGAAGCTTTCTTT	CASSTGGAGTEAFF
TRBV5-4	TRBD1	once	TRBJ1-3	TGTGCCAGCAGCTTGGCAGGGGGCTCTGGAAACACCATATATTTT	CASSLAGGSGNTIYF
TRBV7-3	-	-	TRBJ2-2	TGTGCCAGCAGCTTGGACAGGAACACCGGGGAGCTGTTTTTT	CASSLDRNTGELFF
TRBV9	-	few	TRBJ1-1	TGTGCCAGCAGCTCCGGTGTAACCGGGGCTTTCTTT	CASSSGVTGAFF
TRBV5-1	TRBD2	-	TRBJ2-3	TGCGCCAGCAGCGTCGGACTAGCGGGGGGGCAAGATACGCAGTATTTT	CASSVGLAGGQDTQYF
TRBV29-1	-	few	TRBJ2-7	TGCAGCGTTTCGGGAGACTCCTACGAGCAGTACTTC	CSVSGDSYEQYF
TRBV5-1	-	-	TRBJ2-4	TGCGCCAGCAGCCCCCGGGGGTTCGGGAGTACGGACATTCAGTACTTC	CASSPRGFGSTDIQYF
TRBV19	-	-	TRBJ2-2	TGTGCCAGTAGTATAGGGGGAAGACTAGGGTTGAAGAACACCGGGGAGCTGTTTTTT	CASSIGGRLGLKNTGELFF
TRBV19	TRBD1	few	TRBJ1-5	TGTGCCAGTAGTAGCCAAACAGGGGGCAATCAGCCCCAGCATTTT	CASSSQTGGNQPQHF
TRBV7-9	TRBD1	-	TRBJ2-3	TGTGCCAGCAGCACAGGGGGCACGGGACCAGATACGCAGTATTTT	CASSTGGTGPDTQYF
TRBV5-5	-	-	TRBJ2-7	TGTGCCAGCAGCAAATGGACAGTGAACGAGCAGTACTTC	CASSKWTVNEQYF
TRBV25-1	-	-	TRBJ1-5	TGTGCCAGTAGACTCGAGGGAAATCAGCCCCAGCATTTT	CASRLEGNQPQHF
TRBV12-3/TRBV12-4	-	-	TRBJ1-3	TGTGCCAGCAGTTCTAGCTCTGGAAACACCATATATTTT	CASSSSSGNTIYF
TRBV19	TRBD1	-	TRBJ1-1	TGTGCCAGTAAGGGACAGGGCACTGAAGCTTTCTTT	CASKGQGTEAFF
TRBV5-1	-	-	TRBJ2-1	TGCGCCAGCAGCCCCCCCCGTGGAGGGTTCAATGAGCAGTTCTTC	CASSPPRGGFNEQFF
TRBV19	TRBD2	-	TRBJ2-1	TGTGCCAGTAGTCAGAGACTAGCGGGAGCGAGCTCCTACAATGAGCAGTTCTTC	CASSQRLAGASSYNEQFF
TRBV19	-	-	TRBJ1-4	TGTGCCAGTAGTATGGGAGTCCCTGGAAATGAAAAACTGTTTTTT	CASSMGVPGNEKLFF
TRBV13	TRBD1	-	TRBJ1-2	TGTGCCAGCAGCTTAACACCCTTTGTGACAGGGGACTTGGGCTACACCTTC	CASSLTPFVTGDLGYTF
TRBV10-3	-	-	TRBJ2-5	TGTGCCATCAGTGAGTCAGGAGGGAGAAGGACCCAGTACTTC	CAISESGGRRTQYF
TRBV6-4	TRBD2	few	TRBJ2-3	TGTGCCAGCAGTGAATCAATAGCGGGAGGGCCAGATACGCAGTATTTT	CASSESIAGGPDTQYF
TRBV5-1	TRBD1	-	TRBJ1-2	TGCGCCAGCAGCCATGGACAGGGGGCGCGGGGCTACACCTTC	CASSHGQGARGYTF
TRBV27	-	-	TRBJ2-7	-	CASSTSGLAGGGEQYF
TRBV5-3	-	-	TRBJ1-2	TGTGCCAGAAGCTTGATCGAGGGTGGTAGGGATGGCTACACCTTC	CARSLIEGGRDGYTF
TRBV7-8	TRBD1	-	TRBJ2-3	TGTGCCAGCAGCCCCGGGACAGGGGTAACAGATACGCAGTATTTT	CASSPGTGVTDTQYF
TRBV7-3	-	-	TRBJ2-3	TGTGCCAGCAGCTCCCAGGGCTACTCCGACACAGATACGCAGTATTTT	CASSSQGYSDTDTQYF
TRBV28	-	-	TRBJ2-1	TGTGCCGCCGCAGGACAATTCAATGAGCAGTTCTTC	CAAAGQFNEQFF
TRBV7-9	-	-	TRBJ2-2	TGTGCCAGCAGCTCCCCAGAACAGGGCGGCAACACCGGGGAGCTGTTTTTT	CASSSPEQGGNTGELFF
TRBV3-1/TRBV3-2	TRBD1	-	TRBJ1-1	TGTGCCAGCAGCCAAGGGGACAGGCTTAACACTGAAGCTTTCTTT	CASSQGDRLNTEAFF
TRBV6-7	TRBD1	few	TRBJ1-4	TGTGCCAGCAGTTACTCGGAGGGGACAGGGAGTTCTAATGAAAAACTGTTTTTT	CASSYSEGTGSSNEKLFF
TRBV6-5	-	few	TRBJ2-5	TGTGCCAGCACCCGCTCAGAGCGGGAGACCCAGTACTTC	CASTRSERETQYF
TRBV9	TRBD2	-	TRBJ2-7	TGTGCCAGCAGCGTAGTTCCAGCGGGAGGGGAGGAGCAGTACTTC	CASSVVPAGGEEQYF
TRBV30	TRBD2	-	TRBJ2-4	TGTGCCTGGAGTCGCGGTAGCGGGAGGACGTGGGCCAAAAACATTCAGTACTTC	CAWSRGSGRTWAKNIQYF
TRBV5-6	TRBD1	-	TRBJ1-2	TGTGCCAGCAGCTTCGACAGGGATGGGGGCTACACCTTC	CASSFDRDGGYTF
TRBV5-1	-	-	TRBJ1-6	TGCGCCAGCAGCTTGAGACAGGACAATTCACCCCTCCACTTT	CASSLRQDNSPLHF
TRBV10-1	-	-	TRBJ2-1	TGCGCCAGCAGTGAACGGGACAATGAGCAGTTCTTC	CASSERDNEQFF
TRBV7-3	-	-	TRBJ2-1	TGTGCCAGCAGCTTAACGGGAGGACGGGAGTCGTCCTACAATGAGCAGTTCTTC	CASSLTGGRESSYNEQFF
TRBV19	TRBD1	-	TRBJ1-2	TGTGCCAGTAGCCTACAGGGGGCCTATGGCTACACCTTC	CASSLQGAYGYTF
TRBV18	TRBD2	-	TRBJ2-7	TGTGCCAGCTCAACGGGACTAGCGGGAGTCGAGCAGTACTTC	CASSTGLAGVEQYF